This is a list of T cell receptor beta chains from one sample in a study of blood T cells in healthy people across ages. TCRdb re-called the 5' RACE reads through MiXCR, storing one row per CDR3 protein. The table has about 970,000 distinct CDR3 sequences, roughly 51% seen once. Sequencing was carried out using blood. The receptors shown here come from a woman aged 55 to 70 in good health. Both conserved end residues are part of each CDR3. D genes are given only for firm matches. The size field is filled for only some rows; it gives once, few, many or a size class.

TGTGCCAGCAGCCCTGAGACTAGCTATTACGAGCAGTACTTC CASSPETSYYEQYF TRBD2 TRBJ2-7 NA TRBV7-9
TGTGCCAGCAGTTCAGTCGACAGGGAGGGCTCCTACGAGCAGTACTTC CASSSVDREGSYEQYF NA TRBJ2-7 many TRBV28
TGCAGCGTTGTGGACCACTCTGGGGCCAACGTCCTGACTTTC CSVVDHSGANVLTF NA TRBJ2-6 NA TRBV29-1
TGCGCCAGCAGCCAAGTCCTCTGGAACAATGAGCAGTTCTTC CASSQVLWNNEQFF NA TRBJ2-1 few TRBV4-1
TGCGCCAGCAGCTTCACAGGATCGATTGGCTCTGGGGCCAACGTCCTGACTTTC CASSFTGSIGSGANVLTF NA TRBJ2-6 few TRBV5-1
TGTGCCATCAGTGAGGGTATGGGAGTCCCCTACAATGAGCAGTTCTTC CAISEGMGVPYNEQFF NA TRBJ2-1 NA TRBV10-3
TGCGCCAGCAGCGGGGGGACTTTTGAGCAGTACTTC CASSGGTFEQYF NA TRBJ2-5 NA TRBV5-1
TGCGCCAGCAGCCGGGCTAGCGCGGGAACCGGGGAGCTGTTTTTT CASSRASAGTGELFF NA TRBJ2-2 once TRBV4-1
TGTGCCAGCAGTTTGAGGAGACGGCAAGAGACCCAGTACTTC CASSLRRRQETQYF NA TRBJ2-5 NA TRBV12-3/TRBV12-4
TGTGCCAGCAGGCACCACCTCGGGCAGTTCTTC CASRHHLGQFF NA TRBJ2-1 few TRBV6-6
TGCAGTGCTAGAGATCGGTCGGGAGGCCACGACGAGCAGTACTTC CSARDRSGGHDEQYF TRBD2 TRBJ2-7 once TRBV20-1
TGTGCCAGCAGCTTATGGGCGGGAGTCTCGAACAATGAGCAGTTCTTC CASSLWAGVSNNEQFF TRBD2 TRBJ2-1 few TRBV7-3
TGTGCCAGCAGTATCCCCGGGACAGGGACCTACGAGCAGTACTTC CASSIPGTGTYEQYF TRBD1 TRBJ2-7 NA TRBV28
TGTGCCGTGGGGGCAGGTCAGCCCCAGCATTTT CAVGAGQPQHF NA TRBJ1-5 few TRBV6-5
TGCGCCAGCAGCCAAGATTCGGCAGGGGGTGCTTACGAGCAGTACTTC CASSQDSAGGAYEQYF TRBD1 TRBJ2-7 NA TRBV4-3
TGTGCCAGCAGTGAGGGCCTCGCGGGCCCCACAGATACGCAGTATTTT CASSEGLAGPTDTQYF NA TRBJ2-3 NA TRBV2
TGTGCCAGCAGCTCCCGATCTTTAGCAAGGTACGAGCAGTACTTC CASSSRSLARYEQYF NA TRBJ2-7 NA TRBV27
TGCAGTGCTAGAGATCTAGGACGGTGGGGTAATGAGCAGTTCTTC CSARDLGRWGNEQFF NA TRBJ2-1 few TRBV20-1
TGCAGTGCTAGGGTCAGGGAATCGCTGTTTTTT CSARVRESLFF NA TRBJ1-4 NA TRBV20-1
TGCGCCAGCTGGGACGTAGTCCCAGATACGCAGTATTTT CASWDVVPDTQYF NA TRBJ2-3 few TRBV5-1
TGTGCCAGCAGTTTAAACTATGCCTACGAGCAGTACTTC CASSLNYAYEQYF NA TRBJ2-7 NA TRBV27
TGTGCCAGCAGTGAGGGGGCAGGCCATACGCAGTATTTT CASSEGAGHTQYF NA TRBJ2-3 few TRBV6-1
TGCGCCGGCAGCTTGGCCGTCGAGAGGATGAACACTGAAGCTTTCTTT CAGSLAVERMNTEAFF NA TRBJ1-1 NA TRBV5-1
TGTGCCAGCAGACGGACCGGGACACGAGATTACGAGCAGTACTTC CASRRTGTRDYEQYF NA TRBJ2-7 few TRBV27
TGTGCCAGCCAAAACCGAGGCGGGACCTCCTACAATGAGCAGTTCTTC CASQNRGGTSYNEQFF NA TRBJ2-1 NA TRBV28
TGTGCCATCAGAGTAGGGAATGGGGCCAACGTCCTGACTTTC CAIRVGNGANVLTF NA TRBJ2-6 few TRBV10-3
TGTGCCAACCTACAGGGGACCCTGGAGGAGGACACCGGGGAGCTGTTTTTT CANLQGTLEEDTGELFF TRBD1 TRBJ2-2 few TRBV7-9
TGTGCCAGTAGTATCATTTGGGACTCATCACGCAATGAGCAGTTCTTC CASSIIWDSSRNEQFF NA TRBJ2-1 NA TRBV19
TGTGCCAGCAGGGGACAGGGCCAGAGCGAGCAGTACTTC CASRGQGQSEQYF TRBD1 TRBJ2-7 NA TRBV5-5
TGTGCCAGCAGCTTAGCGATGGGACAGCCTCAAGAGACCCAGTACTTC CASSLAMGQPQETQYF TRBD1 TRBJ2-5 NA TRBV7-9
TGCAGTGCTATACCGGGATACAATGAGCAGTTCTTC CSAIPGYNEQFF NA TRBJ2-1 few TRBV20-1
TGTGCCAGCAGTTCCGGGCCGCTCTTTTCCCTCCACTTT CASSSGPLFSLHF NA TRBJ1-6 few TRBV12-3/TRBV12-4
TGTGCCAGCACTCGGAGCAGGGCCCGCGAGGAGACCCAGTACTTC CASTRSRAREETQYF NA TRBJ2-5 NA TRBV27
TGTGCCAGCAGGACTGACAGGGAATGGGGCGAGACCCAGTACTTC CASRTDREWGETQYF TRBD1 TRBJ2-5 once TRBV6-2/TRBV6-3
TGCAGCGTTGAGGGACTAGCGGGAGCTAATGAGCAGTTCTTC CSVEGLAGANEQFF TRBD2 TRBJ2-1 NA TRBV29-1
TGTGCCAGCTCACCAAGGGACCAGGTAACCTACAATGAGCAGTTCTTC CASSPRDQVTYNEQFF NA TRBJ2-1 NA TRBV18
TGTGCCAGCAGCCACATTTCCTCTGGGGCCAACGTCCTGACTTTC CASSHISSGANVLTF NA TRBJ2-6 NA TRBV6-1
TGTGCCAGCAGTAAGACAGATAATCAGCCCCAGCATTTT CASSKTDNQPQHF NA TRBJ1-5 NA TRBV12-3/TRBV12-4
TGTGCCAGCAGGTTAGCTGGGACAGGGGTGCACGAGCAGTACTTC CASRLAGTGVHEQYF TRBD1 TRBJ2-7 NA TRBV7-9
TGCAGTGCCAATCCGTCTTTCGGGACAGGACAGTTCTTC CSANPSFGTGQFF TRBD1 TRBJ2-1 NA TRBV20-1
TGTGCCAGCAGTCCGGGACAGGGTCTCGAGCAGTACTTC CASSPGQGLEQYF TRBD1 TRBJ2-7 NA TRBV27
TGTGCCAGCAGCCAAGAACCAGGGTACGGGGAGCTGTTTTTT CASSQEPGYGELFF NA TRBJ2-2 NA TRBV3-1
TGTGCCAGCAGCTTAGTCCCAGGGTACCAAGAGACCCAGTACTTC CASSLVPGYQETQYF NA TRBJ2-5 NA TRBV7-2
TGTGCCAGCAGTTCCTTTGAGGGGCCCTACGAGCAGTACTTC CASSSFEGPYEQYF NA TRBJ2-7 NA TRBV9
TGTGCCAGCAGCTTAGAGTCGGGAAGCCTAGTGTCTGAGCAGTTCTTC CASSLESGSLVSEQFF NA TRBJ2-1 NA TRBV7-8
TGTGCCAGCAGTTTATCCCCCCCGCAGGGGGCTGGCTACACCTTC CASSLSPPQGAGYTF TRBD1 TRBJ1-2 NA TRBV28
TGTGCCACCAGCAGAGACCGCTCCCGAGAGACCCAGTACTTC CATSRDRSRETQYF NA TRBJ2-5 NA TRBV15
TGCGCCAGCAGCCAATCGACGATTCTCCACACTGAAGCTTTCTTT CASSQSTILHTEAFF NA TRBJ1-1 NA TRBV5-1
TGCAGTGCTAGAGAGGCGGGTCGGGATACGCAGTATTTT CSAREAGRDTQYF NA TRBJ2-3 NA TRBV20-1
TGTGCCGCACAGGAGGGGATCTCCTACGAGCAGTACTTC CAAQEGISYEQYF NA TRBJ2-7 NA TRBV6-5
TGTGCCAGCTCAGCTAACCGGGACAGGGGCCTCTCTGGGGCCAACGTCCTGACTTTC CASSANRDRGLSGANVLTF TRBD1 TRBJ2-6 NA TRBV18